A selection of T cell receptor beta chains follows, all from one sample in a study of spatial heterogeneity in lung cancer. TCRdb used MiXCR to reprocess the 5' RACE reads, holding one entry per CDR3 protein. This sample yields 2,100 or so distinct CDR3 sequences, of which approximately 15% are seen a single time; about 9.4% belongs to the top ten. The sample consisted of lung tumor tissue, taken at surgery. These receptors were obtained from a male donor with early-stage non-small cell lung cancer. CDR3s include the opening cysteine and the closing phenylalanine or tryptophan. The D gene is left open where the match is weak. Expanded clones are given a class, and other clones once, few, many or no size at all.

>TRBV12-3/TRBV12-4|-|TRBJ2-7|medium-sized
TGTGCCAGCAGTTTAAGGCAGGGCGGGAACGACGAGCAGTACTTC
CASSLRQGGNDEQYF
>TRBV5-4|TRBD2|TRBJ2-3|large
TGTGCCAGCAGCTCCCCAGCGGGGGTCGCAGATACGCAGTATTTT
CASSSPAGVADTQYF
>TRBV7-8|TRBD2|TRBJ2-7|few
TGTGCCAGCACCCTTAACCCAGGTCCCGGGACTAGCTTCGAGCAGTACTTC
CASTLNPGPGTSFEQYF
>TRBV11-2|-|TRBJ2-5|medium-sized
TGTGCCAGCAGCCCGGGGTTGAAAAGGGGTCAAGAGACCCAGTACTTC
CASSPGLKRGQETQYF
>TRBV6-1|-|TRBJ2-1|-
TGTGCCAGCAGGGACTCCAGCTCCTACAATGAGCAGTTCTTC
CASRDSSSYNEQFF
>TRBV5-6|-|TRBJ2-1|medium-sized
TGTGCCAGCAGCTTGTTTAAAAGCGGTCTCTCCTACAATGAGCAGTTCTTC
CASSLFKSGLSYNEQFF
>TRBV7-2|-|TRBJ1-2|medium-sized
TGTGCCAGCCGCCTTCTCTGGGGGCCTGAGGGCTACACCTTC
CASRLLWGPEGYTF
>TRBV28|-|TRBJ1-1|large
TGTGCCAGCAGTTTTACACAGGGCACTGAAGCTTTCTTT
CASSFTQGTEAFF
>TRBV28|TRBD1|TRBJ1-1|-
TGTGCCAGCAACGTCGGACAGGGGGCCGGAGCTTTCTTT
CASNVGQGAGAFF
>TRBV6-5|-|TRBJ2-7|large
TGTGCCAGCAGTTACGGGGACGGAACCTACGAGCAGTACTTC
CASSYGDGTYEQYF
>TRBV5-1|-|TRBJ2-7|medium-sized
TGCGCCAGCAGCTTGGGACCAGCCTACGAGCAGTACTTC
CASSLGPAYEQYF
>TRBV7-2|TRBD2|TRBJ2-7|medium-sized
TGTGCCAGCAGCTCCATAGCGGGAGTCCACGAGCAGTACTTC
CASSSIAGVHEQYF
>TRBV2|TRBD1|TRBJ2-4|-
TGTGCCAGCTTGGACAGGGGCAAAAACATTCAGTACTTC
CASLDRGKNIQYF
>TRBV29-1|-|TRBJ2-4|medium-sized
TGCAGCATAGGGGCTGGCAACATTCAGTACTTC
CSIGAGNIQYF
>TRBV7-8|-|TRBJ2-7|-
TGTGCCAGCAGCCCTGGACGCGGGGAGAGTTTTTACGAGCAGTACTTC
CASSPGRGESFYEQYF
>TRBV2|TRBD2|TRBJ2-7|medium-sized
TGTGCCAGCAGTCCTACCCGGGGACAGGGCCCGGGACTAGCGGGACGTTCCTACGAGCAGTACTTC
CASSPTRGQGPGLAGRSYEQYF
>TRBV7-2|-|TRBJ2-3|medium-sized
TGTGCCAGCAGCTTAGCGAGGGGCACAGATACGCAGTATTTT
CASSLARGTDTQYF
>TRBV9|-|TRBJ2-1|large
TGTGCCAGCAGCGTAGGAGTTAGAACGGGGACCTACAATGAGCAGTTCTTC
CASSVGVRTGTYNEQFF
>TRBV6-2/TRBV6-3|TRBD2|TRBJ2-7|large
TGTGCCAGCAGTGACACTAGCGGGGGGTCCTACGAGCAGTACTTC
CASSDTSGGSYEQYF
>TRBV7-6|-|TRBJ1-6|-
TGTGCCAGCAGCTTAGCGCCGGGACGGACAACAGGGTCACCCCTCCACTTT
CASSLAPGRTTGSPLHF
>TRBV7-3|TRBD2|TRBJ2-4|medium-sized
TGTGCCAGCAGCTTAACAGCGCGGGGGAACATTCAGTACTTC
CASSLTARGNIQYF
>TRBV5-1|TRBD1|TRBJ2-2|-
TGCGCCAGTTCTGGACAGGGGGTTATCGGGGAGCTGTTTTTT
CASSGQGVIGELFF
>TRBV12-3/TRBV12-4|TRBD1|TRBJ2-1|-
TGTGCCAGCAGTCACCGGGACAGGGGAAATGAGCAGTTCTTC
CASSHRDRGNEQFF
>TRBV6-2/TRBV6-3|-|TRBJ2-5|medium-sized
TGTGCCAGCAGTCCACCGGGACACCCACAAGAGACCCAGTACTTC
CASSPPGHPQETQYF
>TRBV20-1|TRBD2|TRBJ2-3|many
TGCAGTGCGGAACTAGCGGAGTCTACAGATACGCAGTATTTT
CSAELAESTDTQYF
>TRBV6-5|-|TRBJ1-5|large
TGTGCCAGCAGTCCAAGTGGGGCTCAGCCCCAGCATTTT
CASSPSGAQPQHF
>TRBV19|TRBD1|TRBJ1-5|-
TGTGCCAGTAGTTCTGGACAGGGAGGAGTACAGCCCCAGCATTTT
CASSSGQGGVQPQHF
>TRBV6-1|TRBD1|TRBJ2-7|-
TGTGCCAGCAGTCCCACAGGGGGGTCCGAGTACGAGCAGTACTTC
CASSPTGGSEYEQYF
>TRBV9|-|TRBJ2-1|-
TGTGCCAGCAGCGTAGACGGGGTCAATGAGCAGTTCTTC
CASSVDGVNEQFF
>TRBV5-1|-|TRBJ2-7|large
TGCGCCAGCCGGACGGGGGTCTCCTACGAGCAGTACTTC
CASRTGVSYEQYF
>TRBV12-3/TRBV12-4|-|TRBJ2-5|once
TGTGCCAGCAGTTTGGGGTGGCAGGGCCAAGGCCAAGAGACCCAGTACTTC
CASSLGWQGQGQETQYF